The 11 T cell receptor beta chains presented below share a single source sample, sequenced in a study of low-dose radiotherapy and immunotherapy resistance in tumors. First-strand cDNA used TRAV- and TRBV-specific primers, covering alpha and beta chains. The authors amplified TCRs for roughly 20 PCR cycles with a constant-region primer and a V-primer adapter. In TCRdb, the reads were re-called with MiXCR into one record per CDR3 protein. Of more than 10,000 distinct CDR3 sequences in the sample, about three fifths are singletons; the top ten hold roughly 7.7%. These receptors were taken from a human donor with advanced metastatic prostate, ovarian, gallbladder or colorectal cancer (not recorded which). This table probably holds off-target reads from a library built for another chain.

This clonotype turned up a few times. The chain recombines TRBV11-2 with TRBJ2-7; 9 nucleotides align to TRBD1. The CDR3 totals 20 residues. Germline loops: CDR1 SGHAT, CDR2 FQNNGV. V lost 3 bases, J lost 3 bases, and 21 bases stayed unmatched. CDR3 protein: CASSFRGQGLGLLEGYEQYF. CDR3 coding DNA: TGTGCCAGCAGCTTCAGGGGACAGGGACTGGGACTTCTTGAAGGCTACGAGCAGTACTTC.

This clonotype was found once. The chain recombines TRBV6-5 with TRBJ2-5; no reliable D call. The germline V gene encodes CDR1 MNHEY and CDR2 SVGAGI. V was pared by 6 bases and J by 4 bases, with 12 bases between. The CDR3 sequence is 13 residues long. For the CDR3, the DNA is TGTGCCAGCAGACCTGAATGGCTAGAGACCCAGTACTTC. It codes for CASRPEWLETQYF.

The chain combines TRBV5-1 with TRBJ2-7; 9 positions match TRBD1. The CDR3 consists of 17 residues. J was trimmed by 3 bases and V by 2 bases; bases with no gene match: 12. Germline V gene sequence: CDR1 SGHRS, CDR2 YFSETQ. CDR3 DNA: TGCGCCAGCAGCTTACAGGCCTCGGGACAGGGTAACTACGAGCAGTACTTC. This encodes CASSLQASGQGNYEQYF.

This clonotype has only a few counts. The chain employs TRBV4-1 and TRBJ2-1; perhaps TRBD1 as D (5 bases). CDR3 length: 14 amino acids. V lost 1 base and J lost 4, with 8 bases in between. Germline CDR1 and CDR2: MGHRA and YSYEKL. CDR3 in amino acids: CASSQVGPYNEQFF. Here the CDR3 DNA reads TGCGCCAGCAGCCAAGTGGGGCCTTACAATGAGCAGTTCTTC.

This chain connects TRBV11-2 to TRBJ2-7; D gene uncertain. V was trimmed by 1 base and J by 3 bases, leaving 7 bases between them. The CDR3 extends over 13 amino acids. Germline V CDR1 and CDR2: SGHAT, FQNNGV. The CDR3 here is CASSLGPSYEQYF. In DNA, the CDR3 is TGTGCCAGCAGCTTAGGTCCCAGCTACGAGCAGTACTTC.

The J gene is TRBJ2-1, the V gene TRBV2; D is uncertain. Germline CDR1 and CDR2: SNHLY and FYNNEI. There are 15 residues in the CDR3. Deletions cut 2 bases from V and 3 bases from J, with 11 bases between. CDR3 nucleotide sequence: TGTGCCAGCAGTGAACCGTTCACTCTCTACAATGAGCAGTTCTTC. It specifies CASSEPFTLYNEQFF.

The chain combines TRBV28 with TRBJ2-7, with 7 bases that match TRBD1. V gave up 7 bases and J gave up 2 bases; unmatched junction bases: 8. This CDR3 contains 14 residues. The V gene's germline CDR1 is MDHEN and CDR2 SYDVKM. Here the CDR3 DNA reads TGTGCCAGCAACCCGACAGGGATCCCCTACGAGCAGTACTTC. Translated: CASNPTGIPYEQYF.

This clonotype was seen a handful of times. The chain couples TRBV5-6 to TRBJ2-5; unclear D gene. In germline, CDR1 is SGHDT, CDR2 YYEEEE. Deletions cut 0 bases from V and 7 bases from J, with 16 bases between. The CDR3 extends over 15 amino acids. For the CDR3, the DNA is TGTGCCAGCAGCTTGGAATCCCGGACCGATGGGACCCAGTACTTC. Protein: CASSLESRTDGTQYF.

The rearrangement joins TRBV14 to TRBJ1-3, with D possibly TRBD1 on 6 matching bases. This CDR3 is built from 13 residues. Germline V CDR1 and CDR2: SGHDN, FVKESK. V lost 6 bases and J lost 1, with 7 bases in between. The DNA for the CDR3 is TGTGCCAGCAGGGGGACATCTGGAAACACCATATATTTT. Encoded protein: CASRGTSGNTIYF.

This clonotype was recorded a few times. The chain has TRBV6-2 or TRBV6-3 and TRBJ1-1, with unresolved D. This CDR3 contains 14 residues. The V gene lost 6 bases and the J gene lost 4 bases, with 15 bases spanning the gap. CDR1 is MNHEY, CDR2 SVGEGT, per germline. This chain's CDR3 is CASRDGRVATEAFF. The CDR3 DNA follows: TGTGCCAGCAGGGACGGAAGGGTTGCCACTGAAGCTTTCTTT.

The chain carries TRBV20-1 and TRBJ2-5; no clear D gene. Germline assignment: CDR1 DFQATT and CDR2 SNEGSKA (reference sequence). Deletions cut 0 bases from V and 0 bases from J, with 14 bases between. The CDR3 loop spans 16 amino acids. CDR3 nucleotide sequence: TGCAGTGCTAGAGACGCCAGAAGTTCGTACCAAGAGACCCAGTACTTC. It translates to CSARDARSSYQETQYF.